This TCR beta chain was observed in a study of vaccination and CD4 T cells after COVID-19. Details on this clonotype: Its antigen is still unknown.

Scientists ran DNA taken from cultured CD4+ T cells through the Oncomine TCR Beta short-read assay for sequencing. TCRdb called the PCR reads again in MiXCR, with one record for every CDR3 protein. The sample shows about 9,900 distinct CDR3 sequences, less than 60% of them seen only once. This CDR3 spans 17 amino acids. Trimming stripped 4 bases from V and 1 base from J, with 19 bases between. The germline V gene has CDR1 SGHVS and CDR2 FNYEAQ. As for treatment: roughly 10-day PBMC culture with coronavirus spike peptide pools or control peptides (ViraFEST assay). The sequenced sample was CD4+ T cells from blood, cultured in vitro. The TCR sequence derives from a human donor who had recovered from COVID-19. The genes are TRBV7-6 and TRBJ1-1; a possible D gene is TRBD1 (6 bases). The DNA of the CDR3 is TGTGCCAGCAGCTCGTTTATTTTAGGACAGAAGAACACTGAAGCTTTCTTT. Translating gives CASSSFILGQKNTEAFF.